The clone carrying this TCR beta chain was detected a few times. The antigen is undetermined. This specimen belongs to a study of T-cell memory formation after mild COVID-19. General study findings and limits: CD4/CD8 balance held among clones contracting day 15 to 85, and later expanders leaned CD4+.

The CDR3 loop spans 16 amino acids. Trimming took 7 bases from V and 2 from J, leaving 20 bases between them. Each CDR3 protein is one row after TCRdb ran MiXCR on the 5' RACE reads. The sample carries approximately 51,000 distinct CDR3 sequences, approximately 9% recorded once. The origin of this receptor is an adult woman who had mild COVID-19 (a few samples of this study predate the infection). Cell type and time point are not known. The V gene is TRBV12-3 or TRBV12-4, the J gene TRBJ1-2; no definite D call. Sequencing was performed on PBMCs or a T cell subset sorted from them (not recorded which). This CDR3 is CASTPQRSTANYGYTF. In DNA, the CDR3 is TGTGCCAGCACCCCACAGAGGAGCACTGCCAACTATGGCTACACCTTC.